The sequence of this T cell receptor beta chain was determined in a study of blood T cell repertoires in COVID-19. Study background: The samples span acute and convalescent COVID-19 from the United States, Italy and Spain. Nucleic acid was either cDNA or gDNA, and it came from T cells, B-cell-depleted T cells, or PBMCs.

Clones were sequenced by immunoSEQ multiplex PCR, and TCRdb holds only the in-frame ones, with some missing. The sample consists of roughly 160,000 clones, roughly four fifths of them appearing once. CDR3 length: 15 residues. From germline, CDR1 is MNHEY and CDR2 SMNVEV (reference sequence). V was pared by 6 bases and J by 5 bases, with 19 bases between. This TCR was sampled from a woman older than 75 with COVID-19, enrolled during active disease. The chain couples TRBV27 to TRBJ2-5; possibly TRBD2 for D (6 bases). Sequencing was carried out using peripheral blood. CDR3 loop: CASSQDSGLRETQYF. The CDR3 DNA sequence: TGTGCCAGCAGCCAAGATAGCGGATTACGGGAGACCCAGTACTTC.